The 21 T cell receptor beta chains given below trace back to one sample, sequenced in a study of T cell changes during pregnancy in multiple sclerosis. The data were produced by immunoSEQ multiplex PCR, yet TCRdb's version contains in-frame clones alone and is incomplete. Found here are roughly 72,000 clones, around 90% of them singletons; the top ten hold approximately 1%. The sample here was peripheral blood, taken in the first trimester of pregnancy. These receptors originate from a female donor in good health, enrolled as a control in a pregnancy study.

The rearrangement uses TRBV2 and TRBJ2-7; no definite D call. The germline V gene has CDR1 SNHLY and CDR2 FYNNEI. This CDR3 has 12 residues. Trimming shortened V by 4 bases and J by 6 bases, and 10 bases separated the two germline ends. This chain's CDR3 is CASSAEASEQYF. CDR3 nucleotide sequence: TGTGCCAGCAGTGCCGAGGCCAGCGAGCAGTACTTC.

The genes are TRBV5-6 and TRBJ2-7, with a tentative D call TRBD2 (5 bases). The CDR3 has 14 amino acids. The ends were cut back, 0 bases at V and 5 bases at J, with 12 bases in the middle. Germline V gene lookup returns CDR1 SGHDT and CDR2 YYEEEE. The CDR3 reads CASSLARLIDEQYF. In DNA form, the CDR3 reads TGTGCCAGCAGCTTGGCCCGACTAATCGACGAGCAGTACTTC. Supplemented by reference TRBV5-6 and TRBJ2-7, the full variable domain reads DAGVTQSPTHLIKTRGQQVTLRCSPKSGHDTVSWYQQALGQGPQFIFQYYEEEERQRGNFPDRFSGHQFPNYSSELNVNALLLGDSALYLCASSLARLIDEQYFGPGTRLTVT.

This chain links TRBV7-9 with TRBJ1-5; possible D gene TRBD1, 6 bases. In germline, CDR1 is SEHNR, CDR2 FQNEAQ (reference sequence). V gave up 1 base and J gave up 7 bases, with 14 bases separating them. The CDR3 contains 15 residues. In DNA, the CDR3 is TGTGCCAGCAGCTTAGGTGGGGGCGCTGGGCAGCCCCAGCATTTT. This codes for CASSLGGGAGQPQHF.

J is TRBJ1-2 and V is TRBV2; 8 positions agree with TRBD1. V lost 7 bases, J lost 0 bases, and 10 bases stayed unmatched. Germline CDR1 reads SNHLY; CDR2 reads FYNNEI. CDR3 length: 16 residues. The CDR3 reads CASTSLRTGTNYGYTF. The CDR3 bases are TGTGCCAGCACCTCCTTGAGGACAGGGACTAACTATGGCTACACCTTC.

The gene calls are TRBV19 and TRBJ1-4; a possible D gene is TRBD1 (5 bases). Germline values: CDR1 LNHDA, CDR2 SQIVND (reference sequence). Trimming pared 5 bases from V and 8 bases from J, leaving 9 bases between. The CDR3 has 12 residues. For the CDR3, the DNA is TGTGCCAGTAGTGAGGGGAGGGAAAAACTGTTTTTT. It specifies CASSEGREKLFF. Combining the CDR3 with reference TRBV19 and TRBJ1-4 gives the whole variable domain DGGITQSPKYLFRKEGQNVTLSCEQNLNHDAMYWYRQDPGQGLRLIYYSQIVNDFQKGDIAEGYSVSREKKESFPLTVTSAQKNPTAFYLCASSEGREKLFFGSGTQLSVL.

The chain links TRBV10-1 to TRBJ2-7; D gene unclear. The CDR3 spans 13 residues. V dropped 1 base and J dropped 7 bases, with 11 bases sitting between them. Germline-derived CDR1 and CDR2 are WNHNN and SYGVQD (reference sequence). Here the CDR3 DNA reads TGCGCCAGCAGTGAGTTTGGCTCTTTGGAGCAGTACTTC. It encodes CASSEFGSLEQYF.

V and J are TRBV6-5 and TRBJ2-7; 7 bases line up with TRBD1. Losses at the gene ends were 5 bases for V and 3 bases for J; bases not matched to a gene: 10. CDR1 is MNHEY, CDR2 SVGAGI, per germline. The CDR3 totals 15 residues. CDR3 region: CASSALGDSSYEQYF. CDR3 in DNA: TGTGCCAGCAGTGCCTTGGGGGACAGCAGCTACGAGCAGTACTTC.

This chain uses TRBV19 with TRBJ2-5; possibly TRBD1 for D (5 bases). In germline, CDR1 is LNHDA, CDR2 SQIVND (reference sequence). The V gene lost 5 bases and the J gene lost 5 bases, with 21 bases spanning the gap. The CDR3 is 16 residues long. CDR3 amino acids: CASSSRQGIGEETQYF. The CDR3 DNA reads TGTGCCAGTAGTTCGCGGCAGGGAATTGGCGAGGAGACCCAGTACTTC.

The gene calls are TRBV5-6 and TRBJ2-5, with 8 bases identical to TRBD2. CDR3 length equals 15 residues. The germline CDR1 and CDR2 sequences are SGHDT and YYEEEE. With 4 bases clipped from V and 4 bases from J, the junction kept 9 bases outside the gene matches. The CDR3 region is CASSAGTSGRETQYF. As DNA, the CDR3 is TGTGCCAGCAGCGCGGGGACTAGTGGCAGAGAGACCCAGTACTTC.

The genes are TRBV6-5 and TRBJ2-7; D gene ambiguous. The V end lost 2 bases, the J end lost 6 bases, and 8 bases lay between the germline ends. Per germline, CDR1 MNHEY and CDR2 SVGAGI. This CDR3 is built from 12 residues. The CDR3, as DNA: TGTGCCAGCAGTTACGGCGGAGTCGAGCAGTACTTC. As protein: CASSYGGVEQYF.

The chain uses TRBV27 and TRBJ2-7; possibly TRBD2 for D (6 bases). V shed 3 bases and J shed 0 bases, with 9 bases lying between them. CDR1 is MNHEY, CDR2 SMNVEV, per germline (reference sequence). CDR3 length: 14 residues. In DNA, the CDR3 is TGTGCCAGCAGTTTCGGAGGGCTCTCCTACGAGCAGTACTTC. This translates into CASSFGGLSYEQYF.

The chain has TRBV7-9 and TRBJ2-5; D is possibly TRBD1 (5 bases). V shed 2 bases and J shed 0 bases, with 13 bases lying between them. The CDR3 contains 16 residues. Germline V CDR1 and CDR2: SEHNR, FQNEAQ (reference sequence). CDR3 amino acids: CASSLRFGANQETQYF. CDR3 nucleotides: TGTGCCAGCAGCTTAAGGTTTGGGGCAAACCAAGAGACCCAGTACTTC.

The J gene is TRBJ2-5, the V gene TRBV9, with 7 bases identical to TRBD2. This CDR3 is built from 14 residues. In germline, CDR1 is SGDLS, CDR2 YYNGEE. V was clipped by 3 bases and J by 1 base; unmatched bases: 3. The CDR3 here is CASSGRTSQETQYF. CDR3 in DNA: TGTGCCAGCAGCGGACGGACTAGCCAAGAGACCCAGTACTTC.

The J gene is TRBJ1-5, the V gene TRBV10-1; D is uncertain. Trimming cost V 0 bases and J 5 bases, with 5 bases left between them. Germline V gene lookup returns CDR1 WNHNN and CDR2 SYGVQD (reference sequence). The CDR3 sequence is 13 residues long. The DNA of the CDR3 is TGCGCCAGCAGTGAGTCCGGGGATCAGCCCCAGCATTTT. Residues: CASSESGDQPQHF.

This clone was seen a handful of times. The chain employs TRBV30 and TRBJ1-1; 9 bases agree with TRBD1. CDR3 length: 16 residues. Germline-derived CDR1 and CDR2 are GTSNPN and SVGIG (reference sequence). V lost 1 base and J lost 3; bases outside the gene matches: 9. In nucleotides, the CDR3 is TGTGCCTGGAGTGGATACAGGGGGCTGAGGGACACTGAAGCTTTCTTT. This translates into CAWSGYRGLRDTEAFF.

This sequence joins TRBV19 and TRBJ1-2, with 7 bases fitting TRBD1. V trimming: 5 bases; J trimming: 3 bases; junction bases outside the gene matches: 9. The germline gives CDR1 LNHDA, CDR2 SQIVND (reference sequence). The CDR3 is 15 residues long. The CDR3: CASSRDRASDYGYTF. CDR3 DNA sequence: TGTGCCAGTAGTCGAGACAGGGCCTCGGACTATGGCTACACCTTC.

The J gene is TRBJ1-1, the V gene TRBV10-3, with D unresolved. The CDR3 length is 13 residues. Germline V gene data show CDR1 as ENHRY and CDR2 as SYGVKD. Trimming cost V 0 bases and J 8 bases, with 10 bases left between them. CDR3 bases: TGTGCCATCAGTGAGTCGGCAGATAAAGAAGCTTTCTTT. Its translation is CAISESADKEAFF.

The genes are TRBV5-4 and TRBJ1-3; tentatively, D is TRBD1 (5 bases). Trimming stripped 0 bases from V and 4 bases from J, with 11 bases between. From germline, CDR1 is SGHNT and CDR2 YYREEE (reference sequence). The CDR3 is 15 residues long. The CDR3 DNA reads as TGTGCCAGCAGCTTGGGTGGGGGACTCGGAAACACCATATATTTT. As protein: CASSLGGGLGNTIYF.

The chain carries TRBV2 and TRBJ1-6; 7 bases agree with TRBD1. The CDR3 sequence is 16 residues long. Germline V gives CDR1 SNHLY, CDR2 FYNNEI. V was clipped by 5 bases and J by 0 bases; unmatched bases: 4. CDR3 DNA sequence: TGTGCCAGCAGTCGACAGGGTAACTCCTATAATTCACCCCTCCACTTT. It translates to CASSRQGNSYNSPLHF.

The chain joins TRBV19 to TRBJ1-5; TRBD1 matches at 7 bases. The CDR3 runs to 14 residues. Per the germline V gene, CDR1 is LNHDA and CDR2 is SQIVND (reference sequence). With 9 bases clipped from V and 0 bases from J, the junction kept 5 bases outside the gene matches. CDR3 protein: CASEYRGSNQPQHF. The CDR3 DNA sequence: TGTGCCAGCGAATACAGGGGTAGCAATCAGCCCCAGCATTTT. The full variable domain, in which reference TRBV19 and TRBJ1-5 provide the parts outside the CDR3, is DGGITQSPKYLFRKEGQNVTLSCEQNLNHDAMYWYRQDPGQGLRLIYYSQIVNDFQKGDIAEGYSVSREKKESFPLTVTSAQKNPTAFYLCASEYRGSNQPQHFGDGTRLSIL.

The rearrangement links TRBV18 to TRBJ1-4; D is unresolved. This CDR3 has 13 amino acids. The germline CDR1 and CDR2 sequences are KGHSH and LQKENI. V was shortened by 3 bases and J by 8 bases, with 10 bases between the two germline ends. CDR3 residues: CASSPGVREKLFF. For the CDR3, the DNA is TGTGCCAGCTCACCTGGAGTTCGGGAAAAACTGTTTTTT.